This T cell receptor (beta chain) stems from a study of post-analysis software for immune sequencing data. The CDR3 is 15 residues long. CDR1 and CDR2 from the germline V gene are SQVTM and ANQGSEA. Prepared libraries of TCR beta cDNA carried unique molecular identifiers. One entry per CDR3 protein results from TCRdb running MiXCR on the PCR reads. The sample has hundreds of thousands of distinct CDR3 sequences, roughly 27% seen once. Whole-study findings and limits: Strong co-clustering by F measure linked samples that shared a preparation batch. Compared with controls, patients had more of about 5 TRBV segments, including TRBV5-6, TRBV5-1 and TRBV20-1.

This clonotype was seen repeatedly, ten times or more. The target antigen is unknown. J is TRBJ2-5 and V is TRBV29-1, with TRBD1 matching 11 bases. TRBJ2-7 matches the DNA end more closely, so the J call is doubtful. The sequence was collected from a girl aged 5-17 years with multiple sclerosis. Specimen: blood. The CDR3 bases are TGCAGCGTTGGCTGGGACAGGGGGGTAAGGGGCGAGCAGTACTTC. Translating it yields CSVGWDRGVRGEQYF.